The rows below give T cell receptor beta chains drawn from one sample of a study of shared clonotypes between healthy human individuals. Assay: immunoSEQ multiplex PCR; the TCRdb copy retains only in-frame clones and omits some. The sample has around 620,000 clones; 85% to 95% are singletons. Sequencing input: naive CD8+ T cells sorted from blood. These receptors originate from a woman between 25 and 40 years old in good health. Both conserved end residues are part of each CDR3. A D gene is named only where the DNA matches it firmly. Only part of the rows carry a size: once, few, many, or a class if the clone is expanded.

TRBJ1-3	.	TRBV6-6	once	CASSSYSGNTIYF	TGTGCCAGCAGTTCTTACTCTGGAAACACCATATATTTT
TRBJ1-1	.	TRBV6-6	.	CASSYRQTPEAFF	TGTGCCAGCAGTTATAGACAGACACCTGAAGCTTTCTTT
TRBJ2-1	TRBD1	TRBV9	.	CASSVEDRRNEQFF	TGTGCCAGCAGCGTGGAGGACAGGCGCAATGAGCAGTTCTTC
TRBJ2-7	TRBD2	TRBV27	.	CASRSGSLGYEQYF	TGTGCCAGCAGAAGCGGGAGTCTGGGCTACGAGCAGTACTTC
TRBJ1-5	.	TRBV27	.	CASSLGRVNQPQHF	TGTGCCAGCAGTTTAGGGCGGGTCAATCAGCCCCAGCATTTT
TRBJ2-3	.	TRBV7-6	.	CASSLDPRDTDTQYF	TGTGCCAGCAGCTTAGATCCCAGGGACACAGATACGCAGTATTTT
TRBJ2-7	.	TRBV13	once	CASSLRGAYEQYF	TGTGCCAGCAGTTTGAGAGGGGCCTACGAGCAGTACTTC
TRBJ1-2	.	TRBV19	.	CASRAGHNYGYTF	TGTGCCAGTAGGGCAGGGCATAACTATGGCTACACCTTC
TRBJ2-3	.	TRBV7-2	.	CASSLEGPVTTDTQYF	TGTGCCAGCAGCTTAGAAGGCCCCGTGACCACAGATACGCAGTATTTT
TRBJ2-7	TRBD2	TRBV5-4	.	CASSPTSGASYEQYF	TGTGCCAGCAGCCCGACTAGCGGGGCGTCCTACGAGCAGTACTTC
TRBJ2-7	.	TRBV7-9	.	CASSLGRTYEQYF	TGTGCCAGCAGCTTAGGCAGGACCTACGAGCAGTACTTC
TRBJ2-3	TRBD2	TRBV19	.	CASSIPLGLAGDDTQYF	TGTGCCAGTAGTATACCCCTCGGACTAGCGGGAGATGATACGCAGTATTTT
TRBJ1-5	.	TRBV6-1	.	CASSELASSYSNQPQHF	TGTGCCAGCAGTGAATTGGCCAGCTCCTATAGCAATCAGCCCCAGCATTTT
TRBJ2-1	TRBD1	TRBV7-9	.	CASSPSTGTTYNEQFF	TGTGCCAGCAGCCCATCGACAGGGACCACCTACAATGAGCAGTTCTTC
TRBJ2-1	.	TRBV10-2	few	CASMVGGEQFF	TGCGCCAGCATGGTCGGCGGGGAGCAGTTCTTC
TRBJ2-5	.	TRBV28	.	CASSLVRGLGIETQYF	TGTGCCAGCAGTTTGGTTCGGGGCCTGGGGATAGAGACCCAGTACTTC
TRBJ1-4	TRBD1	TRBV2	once	CASSGPGQPNEKLFF	TGTGCCAGCAGTGGGCCGGGACAGCCTAATGAAAAACTGTTTTTT
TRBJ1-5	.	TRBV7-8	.	CASSLVLSGDKRQPQHF	TGTGCCAGCAGCTTAGTTTTATCAGGGGATAAACGTCAGCCCCAGCATTTT
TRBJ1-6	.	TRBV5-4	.	CASSPGPLNSPLHF	TGTGCCAGCAGCCCAGGACCGCTAAATTCACCCCTCCACTTT
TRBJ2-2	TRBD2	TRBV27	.	CASSAGTSGRTGELFF	TGTGCCAGCAGTGCTGGGACTAGCGGGAGAACCGGGGAGCTGTTTTTT
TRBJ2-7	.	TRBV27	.	CASSPRGGYEQYF	TGTGCCAGCAGTCCGAGAGGGGGATACGAGCAGTACTTC
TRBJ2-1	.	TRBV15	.	CATSRAVTEQFF	TGTGCCACCAGCAGAGCCGTAACAGAGCAGTTCTTC
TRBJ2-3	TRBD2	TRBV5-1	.	CASRDPPRLAGDGGFSTDTQYF	TGCGCCAGCCGGGACCCCCCGCGTCTAGCGGGAGACGGGGGGTTTAGCACAGATACGCAGTATTTT
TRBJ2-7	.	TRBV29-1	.	CSVASPRTTDYEQYF	TGCAGCGTCGCCTCGCCAAGGACTACGGACTACGAGCAGTACTTC
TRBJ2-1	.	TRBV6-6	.	CASSYSKRSSYNEQFF	TGTGCCAGCAGTTACTCCAAGCGGAGCTCCTACAATGAGCAGTTCTTC
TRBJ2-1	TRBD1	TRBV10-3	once	CAISESPGWDRAEQFF	TGTGCCATCAGTGAGTCCCCAGGGTGGGACAGGGCTGAGCAGTTCTTC
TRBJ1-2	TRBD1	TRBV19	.	CASDQGDYGYTF	TGTGCCTCCGATCAGGGGGACTATGGCTACACCTTC
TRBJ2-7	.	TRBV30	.	CAWAMGPGTYEQYF	TGTGCCTGGGCCATGGGACCGGGGACCTACGAGCAGTACTTC
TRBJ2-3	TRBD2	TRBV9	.	CASSATSENTDTQYF	TGTGCCAGCAGCGCGACTAGCGAGAACACAGATACGCAGTATTTT
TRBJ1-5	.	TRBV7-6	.	CASSFSGEIGQPQHF	TGTGCCAGCAGCTTTAGTGGTGAAATCGGTCAGCCCCAGCATTTT
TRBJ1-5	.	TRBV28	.	CASSLLRDIGQPQHF	TGTGCCAGCAGTTTATTAAGGGACATAGGTCAGCCCCAGCATTTT
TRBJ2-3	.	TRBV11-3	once	CASSLSRTDTQYF	TGTGCCAGCAGCTTGTCCCGTACAGATACGCAGTATTTT
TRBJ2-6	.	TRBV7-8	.	CASSPHPYSGANVLTF	TGTGCCAGCAGCCCCCACCCTTACTCTGGGGCCAACGTCCTGACTTTC
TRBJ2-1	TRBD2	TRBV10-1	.	CASSESGLAYNEQFF	TGCGCCAGTTCCGAATCGGGACTAGCCTACAATGAGCAGTTCTTC
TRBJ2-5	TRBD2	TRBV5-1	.	CASSLPPLAGEEETQYF	TGCGCCAGCAGCCTGCCCCCACTAGCGGGAGAAGAGGAGACCCAGTACTTC
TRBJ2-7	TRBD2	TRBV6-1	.	CASSRLSGSPDEQYF	TGTGCCAGCAGTAGACTTAGCGGGAGTCCCGACGAGCAGTACTTC
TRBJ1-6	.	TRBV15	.	CATSTRDAGNSPLHF	TGTGCCACCAGCACCCGGGACGCCGGGAATTCACCCCTCCACTTT
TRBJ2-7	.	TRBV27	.	CASSWSVSYEQYF	TGTGCCAGCAGTTGGTCGGTGTCCTACGAGCAGTACTTC
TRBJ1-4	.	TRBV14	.	CASSQGFITNEKLFF	TGTGCCAGCAGCCAGGGGTTTATAACTAATGAAAAACTGTTTTTT
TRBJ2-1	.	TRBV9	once	CASSVLGRDYNEQFF	TGTGCCAGCAGCGTACTCGGCAGGGATTACAATGAGCAGTTCTTC
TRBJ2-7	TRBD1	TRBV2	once	CASNLQGTGSYEQYF	TGTGCCAGCAACCTCCAGGGGACAGGGAGCTACGAGCAGTACTTC
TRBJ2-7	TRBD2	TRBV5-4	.	CASSEGLVRGEQYF	TGTGCCAGCAGCGAGGGACTAGTACGAGGCGAGCAGTACTTC